This T cell receptor (beta chain) came from a study of T cell repertoires in cytomegalovirus infection. Study at large: Based on public TCR beta signatures, there were indications of CMV infection and of a matching HLA type. Whole-study findings and limits: Carriers of CMV and the relevant HLA type were discriminated by public TCR beta frequency.

One entry per CDR3 protein, called by TCRdb with MiXCR from the reads. The top ten clones hold approximately 8% of a sample with a few hundred thousand distinct CDR3 sequences, around 18% of them seen once. This clonotype appeared a few times. The antigen remains unidentified. CDR3 length: 13 amino acids. V was clipped by 4 bases and J by 5 bases, with 12 bases between them. Germline CDR1 is LNHNV and CDR2 is YYDKDF (reference sequence). The sequencing input was PBMCs. The clonotype comes from a human donor in good health (CMV status not recorded). Some clones in this sample may be carry-over from other donors' samples. The chain has TRBV15 and TRBJ2-7; no definite D call. CDR3 bases: TGTGCCACCAGCATCGACCCAACGCACGAGCAGTACTTC. Protein: CATSIDPTHEQYF.